These T cell receptor beta chains were read from a single sample in a study of brain T cells in children with intractable seizures. TCRdb's table, derived via immunoSEQ multiplex PCR, lists solely in-frame clones and lacks some. Of roughly 110,000 clones in the sample, roughly 92% are singletons; the top ten hold around 4.1%. The starting material was peripheral blood, obtained at surgery. These receptors all come from a boy under three years old with hemimegalencephaly and intractable seizures. CDR3s leave out the opening cysteine and the closing phenylalanine or tryptophan. Clone size is shown for a subset of rows, as once, few, many or a class of expanded clone.

abundance	v_gene	j_gene	CDR3aa
-	TRBV19	TRBJ1-6	ATTFNPNNSPLH
-	TRBV18	TRBJ1-2	ASSLVGDPTNYGYT
-	TRBV6-2/TRBV6-3	TRBJ1-6	ASSYKYNSPLH
-	TRBV27	TRBJ2-7	ASSWTSGTSYEQY
-	TRBV10-3	TRBJ1-3	AISDWQGGGGNTIY
-	TRBV15	TRBJ2-7	ATSRSPRREGGEQY
-	TRBV2	TRBJ2-3	ARVRTRAVLADTQY
-	TRBV4-1	TRBJ2-7	ASSRQQGGNEQY
-	TRBV6-5	TRBJ1-1	ASSDRRITEAF
-	TRBV11-2	TRBJ1-6	ASSLEGRAYSYNSPLH
-	TRBV15	TRBJ2-3	ATSRGGTGHPSTDTQY
once	TRBV13	TRBJ2-1	ASSLASEQF
once	TRBV19	TRBJ2-2	ASSKVRPNTGELF